This TCR beta chain was obtained from a study of identical twins. Broader study findings: Possibly, invariant MAIT and iNKT cells partly confounded zero-insertion analyses. Cross-sectional statistics underpinned the conclusions; the same donors were not followed.

TCRdb independently ran MiXCR on the 5' RACE reads; one entry per CDR3 protein. The sample has 350,000 to 600,000 distinct CDR3 sequences, more than 13% seen once; the top ten hold 0.5% to 0.65%. V was cut by 2 bases and J by 1 base, with 9 bases left in between. This CDR3 is 14 amino acids long. CDR1 and CDR2 (germline): LGHDT, YNNKEL (reference sequence). As to this clonotype: Its antigen remains unknown.

This sample also belongs to another study, concerning yellow fever vaccine responses in identical twins.

Sequenced input: CD4+ T cells sorted from blood. The TCR originated in a woman in her late teens or twenties in good health. The chain combines TRBV3-1 with TRBJ2-7; the D gene is possibly TRBD2 (5 bases). CDR3 in DNA: TGTGCCAGCAGCCAAAGAGGGCTTTCCTACGAGCAGTACTTC. It translates to CASSQRGLSYEQYF.